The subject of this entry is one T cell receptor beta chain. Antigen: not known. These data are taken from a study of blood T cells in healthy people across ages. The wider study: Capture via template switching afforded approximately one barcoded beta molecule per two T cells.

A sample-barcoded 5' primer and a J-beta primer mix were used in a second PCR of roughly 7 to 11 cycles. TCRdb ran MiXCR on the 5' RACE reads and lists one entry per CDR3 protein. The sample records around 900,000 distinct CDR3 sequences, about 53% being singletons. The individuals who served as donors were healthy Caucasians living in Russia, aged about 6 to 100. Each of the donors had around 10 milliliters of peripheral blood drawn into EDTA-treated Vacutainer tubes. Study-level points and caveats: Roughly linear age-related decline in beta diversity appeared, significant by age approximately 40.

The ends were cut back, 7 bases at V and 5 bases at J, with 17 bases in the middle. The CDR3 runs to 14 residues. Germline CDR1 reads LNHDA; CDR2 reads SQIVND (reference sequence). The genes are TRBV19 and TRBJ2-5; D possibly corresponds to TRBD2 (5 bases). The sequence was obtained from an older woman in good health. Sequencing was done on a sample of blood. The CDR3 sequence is CASTEGLPGETQYF. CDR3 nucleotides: TGTGCCAGTACCGAAGGACTCCCGGGGGAGACCCAGTACTTC. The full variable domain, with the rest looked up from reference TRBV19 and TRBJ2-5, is DGGITQSPKYLFRKEGQNVTLSCEQNLNHDAMYWYRQDPGQGLRLIYYSQIVNDFQKGDIAEGYSVSREKKESFPLTVTSAQKNPTAFYLCASTEGLPGETQYFGPGTRLLVL.